This T cell receptor (beta chain) was sequenced in a study of blood T cell repertoires in COVID-19. Study-level background: Samples of COVID-19 (acute and convalescent) were obtained from the United States, Italy and Spain. T cells, B-cell-depleted T cells, or PBMCs supplied cDNA or gDNA.

Germline V gene data show CDR1 as SGHRS and CDR2 as YFSETQ. This CDR3 is built from 15 residues. V was shortened by 0 bases and J by 6 bases, with 13 bases between the two germline ends. Study processing details: Nucleated cell number was recorded as an estimate derived from reference gene primer amplification. The method was immunoSEQ multiplex PCR; TCRdb's version includes in-frame clones alone and lacks a portion of them. The V and J calls and clone size were taken over from that table, and D and trimming were inferred from the DNA. The sample lists 20,000 to 25,000 clones, 75% to 90% occurring once.

Sequencing used peripheral blood. This clonotype was sampled from an elderly woman with acute or convalescent COVID-19. J is TRBJ2-1 and V is TRBV5-1; no clear D gene. For the CDR3, the DNA is TGCGCCAGCAGCTTGGATAATAACTGGTCCAATGAGCAGTTCTTC. Amino acid sequence: CASSLDNNWSNEQFF.